This TCR beta chain was documented in a study of T cell responses to AZD1222 COVID-19 vaccine. Broader study findings: Reports say nearly half of spike-specific TCRs go after unmutated variant regions.

The germline CDR1 and CDR2 sequences are SGHRS and YFSETQ. The CDR3 loop spans 14 amino acids. V gave up 2 bases and J gave up 3 bases, with 12 bases separating them. The method was immunoSEQ multiplex PCR; TCRdb's version includes in-frame clones alone and lacks a portion of them. The table lists some 70,000 clones, 82% of them singletons. This clone was seen only once. Antigen: not known. The chain is built from TRBV5-1 and TRBJ2-7; a weak D match, TRBD2 (6 bases). This specimen consisted of peripheral blood, obtained on day 0 of AZD1222 vaccination. This receptor was taken from an adult in good health. In DNA, the CDR3 is TGCGCCAGCAGCTTCGGGCGGGGTGACTACGAGCAGTACTTC. Amino acids: CASSFGRGDYEQYF.